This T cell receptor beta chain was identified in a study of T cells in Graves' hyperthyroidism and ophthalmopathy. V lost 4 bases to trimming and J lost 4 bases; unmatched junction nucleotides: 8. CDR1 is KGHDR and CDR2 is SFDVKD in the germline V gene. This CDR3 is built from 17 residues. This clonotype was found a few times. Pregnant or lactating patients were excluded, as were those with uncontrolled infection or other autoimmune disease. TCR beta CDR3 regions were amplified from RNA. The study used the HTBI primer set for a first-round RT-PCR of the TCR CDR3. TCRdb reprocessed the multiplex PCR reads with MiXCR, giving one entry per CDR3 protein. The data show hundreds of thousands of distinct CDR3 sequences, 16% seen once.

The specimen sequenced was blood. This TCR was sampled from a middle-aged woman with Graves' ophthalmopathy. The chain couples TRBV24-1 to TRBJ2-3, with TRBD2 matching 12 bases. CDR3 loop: CATSDPTSGGMADTQYF. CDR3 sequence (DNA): TGTGCCACCAGTGACCCCACTAGCGGGGGGATGGCAGATACGCAGTATTTT.